This entry lists 3 T cell receptor beta chains sequenced from one sample in a study of patients and donors after allogeneic stem cell transplantation. TCRdb called the RT-PCR reads again in MiXCR, with one record for every CDR3 protein. The data show roughly 960,000 distinct CDR3 sequences, with about a sixth seen just once and 5.5% to 6.5% held by the top ten. The sequenced sample consisted of blood, either unsorted or a sorted T cell fraction (not recorded which). Every receptor here comes from a human donor who was either an allogeneic HSCT recipient or a stem cell or donor lymphocyte infusion donor (not recorded which). It is not recorded whose cells these are; they may come from a transplant donor.

The J gene is TRBJ1-6, the V gene TRBV20-1, with TRBD1 identical over 11 bases. Germline V gives CDR1 DFQATT, CDR2 SNEGSKA (reference sequence). V gave up 5 bases and J gave up 13 bases; unmatched junction bases: 7. This CDR3 is built from 13 residues. CDR3 residues: CSADRDRGWPLHF. The CDR3 coding sequence is TGCAGTGCTGACCGGGACAGGGGGTGGCCCCTCCACTTT.

This clonotype was counted between two and nine times. This rearrangement joins TRBV20-1 to TRBJ2-1; a possible D gene is TRBD2 (5 bases). Trimming removed 1 base from V and 8 bases from J, with 21 bases in between. From germline, CDR1 is DFQATT and CDR2 SNEGSKA (reference sequence). The length of the CDR3 is 16 residues. The CDR3 region has the DNA TGCAGTGCTAGAGTGCGGGCTAGCCCGCGACTATATGAGCAGTTCTTC. Translating it yields CSARVRASPRLYEQFF.

This clonotype appeared many times. V and J are TRBV7-9 and TRBJ2-1; 8 positions match TRBD1. The ends lost 6 bases at V and 8 bases at J; junction bases unmatched: 9. This CDR3 is built from 14 residues. CDR1 and CDR2 from the germline V gene are SEHNR and FQNEAQ (reference sequence). As DNA, the CDR3 is TGTGCCAGCAGACATGGACAGGGAGAGGATGAGCAGTTCTTC. Translated: CASRHGQGEDEQFF.